Listed below are T cell receptor beta chains from one sample, sequenced in a study of T cells expressing NK-cell markers. TCRdb reprocessed the 5' RACE reads, with one entry per CDR3 protein and no DNA. The clone table shows roughly 390,000 distinct CDR3 sequences, with the ten largest holding around 5.3%. The specimen sequenced was blood T cells: a sorted CD56 or NKG2C T cell subset, CD4+ or CD8+ T cells, or bulk PBMC T cells (not recorded which). The receptors were sampled from a man between 18 and 69 years old in good health. Both conserved end residues are part of each CDR3. Clone size is given for some rows only: seen once, a few or many times, or a class if the clone is expanded.

size	V	J	length	CDR3
.	TRBV20-1	TRBJ1-6	14	CSTDRLSYNSPLHF
.	TRBV9	TRBJ2-2	16	CASSVRQGSGTGELFF
.	TRBV27	TRBJ2-3	16	CASSSPRQGSIDTQYF
.	TRBV5-1	TRBJ1-3	15	CASSILGVTGNTIYF
medium-sized	TRBV6-5	TRBJ2-7	13	CASSRDRVNEQYF
.	TRBV7-2	TRBJ1-4	15	CASSLDGGLNEKLFF
.	TRBV2	TRBJ1-5	15	CASRDRGLGNQPQHF
.	TRBV25-1	TRBJ2-2	14	CASSGSGGPGELFF
.	TRBV25-1	TRBJ2-5	14	CASSEMGAQATQYF
.	TRBV7-3	TRBJ1-5	16	CASSLRLRSGDQPQHF
.	TRBV5-1	TRBJ2-3	12	CASGKGSDTQYF
.	TRBV20-1	TRBJ2-3	15	CSARDSGRSTDTQYF
.	TRBV30	TRBJ1-2	12	CAWSPGQGAPTF
.	TRBV7-9	TRBJ2-3	14	CASSKSGGGDTQYF
.	TRBV7-2	TRBJ1-3	14	CASSQRHAGNTIYF
.	TRBV5-1	TRBJ2-3	15	CASSPGLVWGDTQYF
.	TRBV21-1	TRBJ2-1	19	CASSKVRGSGGPSYNEQFF
.	TRBV9	TRBJ2-2	14	CASSLSFHTGELFF
.	TRBV20-1	TRBJ1-1	15	CSAQLRDRGPPEAFF
.	TRBV6-1	TRBJ2-7	13	CASGTQGPYEQYF
.	TRBV5-1	TRBJ1-3	13	CASSFTQGNTIYF
.	TRBV12-3/TRBV12-4	TRBJ2-7	19	CASSLRWGQGGEVRYEQYF
.	TRBV5-1	TRBJ2-7	15	CASSLGTGMGYEQYF
.	TRBV5-1	TRBJ2-1	16	CASSHQAGDFYNEQFF
.	TRBV18	TRBJ2-3	15	CASSPKRTPTDTQYF
.	TRBV6-1	TRBJ2-3	13	CASKTAGTDTQYF
.	TRBV3-1	TRBJ2-5	19	CASSQDHWNSGFELETQYF
.	TRBV12-3/TRBV12-4	TRBJ2-5	14	CASSPGGAVETQYF
.	TRBV27	TRBJ2-2	14	CASSPRMLGGELFF
.	TRBV10-2	TRBJ1-5	13	CASAENSNQPQHF
.	TRBV14	TRBJ2-5	16	CASSQPRAGLQETQYF
.	TRBV2	TRBJ2-4	13	CASSDSAKNIQYF
.	TRBV5-5	TRBJ2-1	17	CASSLWSGPSSYNEQFF
.	TRBV20-1	TRBJ2-3	16	CSASPGASGGQDTQYF
.	TRBV7-9	TRBJ2-7	14	CASSYGTGGPEQYF
.	TRBV11-2	TRBJ1-2	14	CASSSLTNDGGYTF
.	TRBV6-2/TRBV6-3	TRBJ2-5	14	CASTSEKRWETQYF
.	TRBV14	TRBJ1-2	14	CASSHWVANYGYTF
.	TRBV4-2	TRBJ2-1	15	CASSRPGTGYNEQFF
.	TRBV28	TRBJ2-2	15	CASRLYRVDTGELFF
.	TRBV5-1	TRBJ2-3	15	CASRRGGSETDTQYF
.	TRBV27	TRBJ2-5	11	CASSSTETQYF
.	TRBV19	TRBJ1-2	16	CASSTRRDSWPYGYTF
.	TRBV25-1	TRBJ2-7	13	CASMRTGTSEQYF
.	TRBV7-2	TRBJ1-2	15	CASSDPGQGRYGYTF
.	TRBV5-1	TRBJ2-4	15	CASRPGDREGNIQYF
.	TRBV30	TRBJ2-3	15	CAWNSGGNSADTQYF
.	TRBV5-1	TRBJ1-2	15	CASSLFRGDIDGYTF
.	TRBV20-1	TRBJ1-2	14	CSASGQGANYGYTF
.	TRBV20-1	TRBJ1-6	14	CSAEGRRDNSPLHF
.	TRBV3-1	TRBJ2-2	15	CASSPWTGNTGELFF
.	TRBV6-5	TRBJ2-1	15	CASSRGQGAINEQFF
.	TRBV3-1	TRBJ1-2	16	CASSRGGGQLLYGYTF
.	TRBV20-1	TRBJ2-5	15	CSARPAENIQETQYF